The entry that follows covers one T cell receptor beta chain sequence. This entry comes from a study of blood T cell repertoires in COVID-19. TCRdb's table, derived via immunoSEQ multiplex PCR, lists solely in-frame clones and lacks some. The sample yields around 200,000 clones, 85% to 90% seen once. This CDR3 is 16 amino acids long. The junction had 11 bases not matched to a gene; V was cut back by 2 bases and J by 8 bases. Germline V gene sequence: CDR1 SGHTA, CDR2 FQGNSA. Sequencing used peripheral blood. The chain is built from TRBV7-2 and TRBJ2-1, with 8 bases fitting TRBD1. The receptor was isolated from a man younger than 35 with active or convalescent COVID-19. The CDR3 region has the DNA TGTGCCAGCAGCTTAAGGGCAGGGGGCGGAGTAGATGAGCAGTTCTTC. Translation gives CASSLRAGGGVDEQFF.